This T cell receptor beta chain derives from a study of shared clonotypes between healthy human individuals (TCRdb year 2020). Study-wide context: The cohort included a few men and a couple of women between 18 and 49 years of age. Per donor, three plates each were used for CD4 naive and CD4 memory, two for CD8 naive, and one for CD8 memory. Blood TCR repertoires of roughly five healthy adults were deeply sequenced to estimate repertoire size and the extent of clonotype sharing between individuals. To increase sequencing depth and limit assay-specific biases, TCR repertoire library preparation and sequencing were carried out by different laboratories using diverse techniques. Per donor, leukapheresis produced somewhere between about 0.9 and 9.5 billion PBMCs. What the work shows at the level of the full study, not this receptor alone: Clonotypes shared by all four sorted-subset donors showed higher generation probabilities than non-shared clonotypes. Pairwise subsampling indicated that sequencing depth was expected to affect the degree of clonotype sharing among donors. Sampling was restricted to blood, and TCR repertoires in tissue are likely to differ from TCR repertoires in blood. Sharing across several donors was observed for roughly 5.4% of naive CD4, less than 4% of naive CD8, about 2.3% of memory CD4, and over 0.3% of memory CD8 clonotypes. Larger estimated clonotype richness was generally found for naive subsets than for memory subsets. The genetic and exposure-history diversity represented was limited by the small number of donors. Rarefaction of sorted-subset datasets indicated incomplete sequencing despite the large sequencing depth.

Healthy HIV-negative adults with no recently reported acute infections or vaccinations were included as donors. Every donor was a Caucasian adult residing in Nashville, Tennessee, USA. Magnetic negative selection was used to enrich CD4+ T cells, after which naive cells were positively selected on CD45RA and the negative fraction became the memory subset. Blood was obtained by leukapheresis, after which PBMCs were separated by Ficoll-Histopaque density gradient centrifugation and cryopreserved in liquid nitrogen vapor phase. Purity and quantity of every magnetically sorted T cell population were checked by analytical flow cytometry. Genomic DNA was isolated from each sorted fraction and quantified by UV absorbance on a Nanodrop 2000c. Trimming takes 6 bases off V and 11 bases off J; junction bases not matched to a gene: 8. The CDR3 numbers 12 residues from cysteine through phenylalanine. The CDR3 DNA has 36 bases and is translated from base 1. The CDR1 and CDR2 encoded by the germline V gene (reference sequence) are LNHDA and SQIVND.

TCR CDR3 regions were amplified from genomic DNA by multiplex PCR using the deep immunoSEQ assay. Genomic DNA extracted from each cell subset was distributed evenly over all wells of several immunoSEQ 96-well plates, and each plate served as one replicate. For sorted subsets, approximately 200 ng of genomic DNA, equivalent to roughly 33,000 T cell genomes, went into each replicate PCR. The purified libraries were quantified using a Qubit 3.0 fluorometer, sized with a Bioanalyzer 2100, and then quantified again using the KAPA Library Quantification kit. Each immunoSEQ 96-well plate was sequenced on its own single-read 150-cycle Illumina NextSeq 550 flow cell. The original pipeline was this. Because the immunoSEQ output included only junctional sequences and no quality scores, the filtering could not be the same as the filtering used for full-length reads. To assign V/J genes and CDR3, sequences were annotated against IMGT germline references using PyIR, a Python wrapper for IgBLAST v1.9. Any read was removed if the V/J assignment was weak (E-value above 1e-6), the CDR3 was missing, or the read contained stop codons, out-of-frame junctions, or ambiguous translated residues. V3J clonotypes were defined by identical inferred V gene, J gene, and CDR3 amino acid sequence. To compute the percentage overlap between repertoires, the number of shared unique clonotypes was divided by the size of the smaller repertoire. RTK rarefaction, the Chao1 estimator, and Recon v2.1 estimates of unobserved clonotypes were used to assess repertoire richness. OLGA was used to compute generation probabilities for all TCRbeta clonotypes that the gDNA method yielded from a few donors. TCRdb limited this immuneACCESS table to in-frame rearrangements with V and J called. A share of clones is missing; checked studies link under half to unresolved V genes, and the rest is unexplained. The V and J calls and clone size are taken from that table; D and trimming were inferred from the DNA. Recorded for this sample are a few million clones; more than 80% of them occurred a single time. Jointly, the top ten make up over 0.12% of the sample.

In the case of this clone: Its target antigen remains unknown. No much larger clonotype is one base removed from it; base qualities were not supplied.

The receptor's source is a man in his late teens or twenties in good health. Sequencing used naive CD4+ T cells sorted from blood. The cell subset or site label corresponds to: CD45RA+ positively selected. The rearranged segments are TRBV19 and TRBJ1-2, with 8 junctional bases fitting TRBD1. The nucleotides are TGTGCCAGTAGGCTTGACAGGGGCGGATACACCTTC. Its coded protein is CASRLDRGGYTF.